This T cell receptor (beta chain) is from a study of blood T cell repertoires in COVID-19. Study in general: Whether acute or convalescent, the COVID-19 samples came from the United States, Italy and Spain. The analysed material was cDNA or gDNA that came from T cells, B-cell-depleted T cells, or PBMCs.

The CDR3 runs 15 residues. Germline CDR1 and CDR2: SSHAT and FNYEAQ (reference sequence). The table came from immunoSEQ multiplex PCR; TCRdb's copy has only in-frame clones and leaves some out. The sample includes about 310,000 clones, 70% to 90% of them seen just once. Donors in Cohort 3 counted as recovered after two negative PCRs, clearance, or symptom resolution. Note on this clone: The junction differs from germline at one of its ends, possibly a read error.

Sequencing was performed on PBMCs or T cells enriched from blood (not recorded which). The chain uses TRBV7-7 and TRBJ2-1; weak D call: TRBD2 (5 bases). The receptor was isolated from a woman in her 40s who had recovered from COVID-19. The CDR3 reads CASSLAADYGGEQFF. The CDR3 DNA sequence: TGTGCTAGCAGCTTAGCCGCCGACTATGGTGGTGAGCAGTTCTTC.